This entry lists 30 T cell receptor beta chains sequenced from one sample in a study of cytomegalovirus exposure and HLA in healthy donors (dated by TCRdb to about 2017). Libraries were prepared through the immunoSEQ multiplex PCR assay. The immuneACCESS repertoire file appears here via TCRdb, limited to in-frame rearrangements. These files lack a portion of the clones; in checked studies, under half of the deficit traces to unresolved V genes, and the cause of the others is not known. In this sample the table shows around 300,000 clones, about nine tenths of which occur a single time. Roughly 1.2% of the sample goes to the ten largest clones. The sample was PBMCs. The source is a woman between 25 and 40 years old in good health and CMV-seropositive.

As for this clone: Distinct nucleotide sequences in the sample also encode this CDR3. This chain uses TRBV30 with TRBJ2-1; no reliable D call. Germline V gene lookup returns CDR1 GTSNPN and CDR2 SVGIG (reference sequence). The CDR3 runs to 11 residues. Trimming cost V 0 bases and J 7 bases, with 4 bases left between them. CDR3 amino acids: CAWSVGNEQFF. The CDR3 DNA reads TGTGCCTGGAGTGTAGGAAATGAGCAGTTCTTC.

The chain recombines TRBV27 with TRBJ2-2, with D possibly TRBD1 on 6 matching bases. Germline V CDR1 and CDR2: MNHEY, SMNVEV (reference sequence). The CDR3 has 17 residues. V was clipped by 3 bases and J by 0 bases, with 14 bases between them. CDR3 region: CASSFLPWTANTGELFF. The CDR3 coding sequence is TGTGCCAGCAGTTTTCTACCATGGACAGCGAACACCGGGGAGCTGTTTTTT.

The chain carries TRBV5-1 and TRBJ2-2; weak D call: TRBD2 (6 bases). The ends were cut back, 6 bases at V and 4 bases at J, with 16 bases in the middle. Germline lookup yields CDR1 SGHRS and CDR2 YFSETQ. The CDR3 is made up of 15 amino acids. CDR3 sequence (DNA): TGCGCCAGCACCAAAAGCGGGTCCGGCACCGGGGAGCTGTTTTTT. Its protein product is CASTKSGSGTGELFF. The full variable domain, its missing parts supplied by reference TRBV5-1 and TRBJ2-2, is KAGVTQTPRYLIKTRGQQVTLSCSPISGHRSVSWYQQTPGQGLQFLFEYFSETQRNKGNFPGRFSGRQFSNSRSEMNVSTLELGDSALYLCASTKSGSGTGELFFGEGSRLTVL.

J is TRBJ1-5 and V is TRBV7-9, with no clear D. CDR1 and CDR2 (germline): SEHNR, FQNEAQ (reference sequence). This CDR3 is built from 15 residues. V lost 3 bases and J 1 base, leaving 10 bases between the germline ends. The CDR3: CASSFSAGSNQPQHF. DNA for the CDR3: TGTGCCAGCAGCTTCAGTGCTGGCAGCAATCAGCCCCAGCATTTT.

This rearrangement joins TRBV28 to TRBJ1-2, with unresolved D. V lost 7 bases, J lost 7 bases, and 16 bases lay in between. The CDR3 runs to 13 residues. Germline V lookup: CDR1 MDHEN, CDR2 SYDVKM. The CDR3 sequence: CASKAPVTLGYTF. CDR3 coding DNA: TGTGCCAGCAAGGCCCCTGTAACCCTTGGCTACACCTTC.

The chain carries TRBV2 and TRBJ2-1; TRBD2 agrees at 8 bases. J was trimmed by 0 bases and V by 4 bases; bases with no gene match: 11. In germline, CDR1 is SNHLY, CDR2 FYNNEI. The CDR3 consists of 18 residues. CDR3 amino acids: CASSVNAQRGSSYNEQFF. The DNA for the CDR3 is TGTGCCAGCAGTGTAAATGCCCAGCGGGGGAGCTCCTACAATGAGCAGTTCTTC.

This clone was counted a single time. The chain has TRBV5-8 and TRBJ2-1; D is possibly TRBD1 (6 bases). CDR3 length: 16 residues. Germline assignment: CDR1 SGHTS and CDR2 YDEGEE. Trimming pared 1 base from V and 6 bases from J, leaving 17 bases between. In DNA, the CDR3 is TGTGCCAGCAGCTTGAGGGCGGCAGGGGTTGGCAATGAGCAGTTCTTC. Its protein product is CASSLRAAGVGNEQFF.

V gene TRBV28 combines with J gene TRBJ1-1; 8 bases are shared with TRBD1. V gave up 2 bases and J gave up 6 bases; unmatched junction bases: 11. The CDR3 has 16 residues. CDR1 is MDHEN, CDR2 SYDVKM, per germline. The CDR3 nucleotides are TGTGCCAGCAGTTTAGAGCAGGGGGCTGGTTTAGCTGAAGCTTTCTTT. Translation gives CASSLEQGAGLAEAFF.

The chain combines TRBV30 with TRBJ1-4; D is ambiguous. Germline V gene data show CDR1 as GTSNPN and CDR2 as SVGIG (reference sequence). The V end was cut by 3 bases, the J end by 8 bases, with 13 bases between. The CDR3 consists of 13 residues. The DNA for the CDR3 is TGTGCCTGGAGCGCGGACCGTGGGGAAAAACTGTTTTTT. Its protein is CAWSADRGEKLFF.

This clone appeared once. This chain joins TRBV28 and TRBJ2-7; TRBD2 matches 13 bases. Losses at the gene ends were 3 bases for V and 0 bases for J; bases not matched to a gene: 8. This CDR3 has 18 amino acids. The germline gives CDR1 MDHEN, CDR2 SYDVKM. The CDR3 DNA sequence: TGTGCCAGCAGTTTTTCGATGACTAGCGGGGGGATCTCCTACGAGCAGTACTTC. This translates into CASSFSMTSGGISYEQYF.

The CDR3 coding sequence is TGCGCCAGCAGCCAATGGGTACCGGGACTAGCGGTTTACAATGAGCAGTTCTTC. Protein sequence: CASSQWVPGLAVYNEQFF. The chain links TRBV4-1 to TRBJ2-1; 11 bases match TRBD2. V shed 2 bases, J shed 4 bases, and the junction held 10 bases outside the gene matches. Germline V lookup: CDR1 MGHRA, CDR2 YSYEKL. The CDR3 runs to 18 residues.

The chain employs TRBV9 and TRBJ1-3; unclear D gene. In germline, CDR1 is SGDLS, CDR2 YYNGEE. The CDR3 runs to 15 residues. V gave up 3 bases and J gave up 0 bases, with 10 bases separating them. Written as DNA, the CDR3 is TGTGCCAGCAGCGAAGCCCGACTCTCTGGAAACACCATATATTTT. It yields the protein CASSEARLSGNTIYF.

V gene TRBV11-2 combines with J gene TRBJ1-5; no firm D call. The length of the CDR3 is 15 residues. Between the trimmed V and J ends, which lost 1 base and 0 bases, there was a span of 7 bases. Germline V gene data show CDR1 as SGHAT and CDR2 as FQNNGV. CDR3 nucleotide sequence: TGTGCCAGCAGCTTAGGGGGAAATAGCAATCAGCCCCAGCATTTT. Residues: CASSLGGNSNQPQHF.

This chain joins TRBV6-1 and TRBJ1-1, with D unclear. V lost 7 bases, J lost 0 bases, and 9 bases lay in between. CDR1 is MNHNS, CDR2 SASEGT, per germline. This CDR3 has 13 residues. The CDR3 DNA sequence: TGTGCCAGCAAGATTCAGCTGAACACTGAAGCTTTCTTT. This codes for CASKIQLNTEAFF.

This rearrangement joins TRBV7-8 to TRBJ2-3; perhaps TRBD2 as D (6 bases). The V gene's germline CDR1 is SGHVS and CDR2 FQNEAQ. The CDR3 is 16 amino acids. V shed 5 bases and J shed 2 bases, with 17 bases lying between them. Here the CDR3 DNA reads TGTGCCAGCAGCCCCAACGGATTAGCGGACACAGATACGCAGTATTTT. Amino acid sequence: CASSPNGLADTDTQYF.

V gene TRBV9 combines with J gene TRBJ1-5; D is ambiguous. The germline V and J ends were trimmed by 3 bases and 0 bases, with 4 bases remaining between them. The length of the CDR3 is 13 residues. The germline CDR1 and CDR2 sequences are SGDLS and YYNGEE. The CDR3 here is CASSEYSNQPQHF. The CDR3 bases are TGTGCCAGCAGCGAGTATAGCAATCAGCCCCAGCATTTT.

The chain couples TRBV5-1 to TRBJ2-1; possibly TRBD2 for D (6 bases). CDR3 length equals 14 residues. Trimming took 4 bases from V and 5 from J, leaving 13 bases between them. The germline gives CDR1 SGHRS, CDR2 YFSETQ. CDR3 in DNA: TGCGCCAGCAGCATCGGGAGTAAGGACAATGAGCAGTTCTTC. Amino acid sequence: CASSIGSKDNEQFF.

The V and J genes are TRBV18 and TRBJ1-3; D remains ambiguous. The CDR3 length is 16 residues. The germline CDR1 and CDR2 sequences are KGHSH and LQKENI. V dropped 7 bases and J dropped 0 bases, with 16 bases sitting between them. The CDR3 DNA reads TGTGCCAGCTGTACCTCTGCCCCGAGCTCTGGAAACACCATATATTTT. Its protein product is CASCTSAPSSGNTIYF.

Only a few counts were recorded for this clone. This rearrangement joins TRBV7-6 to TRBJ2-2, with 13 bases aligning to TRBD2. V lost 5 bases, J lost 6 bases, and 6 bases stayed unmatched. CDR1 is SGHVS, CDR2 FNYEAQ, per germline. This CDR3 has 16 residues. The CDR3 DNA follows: TGTGCCAGCAGCCCGTGGACTAGCGGGAGTCCCGGGGAGCTGTTTTTT. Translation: CASSPWTSGSPGELFF.

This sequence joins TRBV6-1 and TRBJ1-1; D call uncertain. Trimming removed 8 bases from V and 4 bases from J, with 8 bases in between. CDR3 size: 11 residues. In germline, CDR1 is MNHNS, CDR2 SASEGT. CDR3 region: CASGVFTEAFF. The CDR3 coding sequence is TGTGCCAGCGGGGTGTTCACTGAAGCTTTCTTT.

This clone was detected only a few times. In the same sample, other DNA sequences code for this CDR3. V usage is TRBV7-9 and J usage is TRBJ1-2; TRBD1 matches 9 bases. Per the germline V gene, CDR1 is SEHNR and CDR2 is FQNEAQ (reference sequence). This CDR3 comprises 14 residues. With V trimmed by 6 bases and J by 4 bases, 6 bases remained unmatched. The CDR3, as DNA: TGTGCCAGCAGTCCGGGACAGGGTTTCTATGGCTACACCTTC. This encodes CASSPGQGFYGYTF.

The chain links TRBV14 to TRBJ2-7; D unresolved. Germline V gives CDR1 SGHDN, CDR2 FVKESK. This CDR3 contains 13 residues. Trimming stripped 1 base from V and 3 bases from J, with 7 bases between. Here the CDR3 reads CASSQAWSYEQYF. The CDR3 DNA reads TGTGCCAGCAGCCAAGCATGGAGCTACGAGCAGTACTTC.

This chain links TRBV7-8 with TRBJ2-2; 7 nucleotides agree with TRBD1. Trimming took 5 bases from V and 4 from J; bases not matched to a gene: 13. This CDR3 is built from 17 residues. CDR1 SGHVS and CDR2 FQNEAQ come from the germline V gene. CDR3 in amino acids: CASSPRWDSPSTGELFF. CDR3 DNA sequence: TGTGCCAGCAGCCCCAGATGGGACAGCCCGAGCACCGGGGAGCTGTTTTTT.

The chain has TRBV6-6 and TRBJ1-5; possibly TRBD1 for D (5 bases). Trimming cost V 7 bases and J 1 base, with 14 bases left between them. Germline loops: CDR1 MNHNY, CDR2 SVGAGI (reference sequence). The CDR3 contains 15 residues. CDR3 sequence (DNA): TGTGCCAGCACCCACTCGGACACCAGCAATCAGCCCCAGCATTTT. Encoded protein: CASTHSDTSNQPQHF.

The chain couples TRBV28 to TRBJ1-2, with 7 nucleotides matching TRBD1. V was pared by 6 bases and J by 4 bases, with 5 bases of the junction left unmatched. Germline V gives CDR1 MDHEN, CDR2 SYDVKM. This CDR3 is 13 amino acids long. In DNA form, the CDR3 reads TGTGCCAGCAGCAAACAGGGGACCTATGGCTACACCTTC. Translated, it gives CASSKQGTYGYTF.

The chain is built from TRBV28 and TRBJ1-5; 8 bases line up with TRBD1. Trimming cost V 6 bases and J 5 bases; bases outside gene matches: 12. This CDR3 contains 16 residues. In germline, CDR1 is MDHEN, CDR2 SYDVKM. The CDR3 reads CASRPTLDREDQPQHF. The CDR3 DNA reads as TGTGCCAGCAGACCAACTCTGGACAGGGAGGATCAGCCCCAGCATTTT. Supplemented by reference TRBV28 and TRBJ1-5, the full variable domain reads DVKVTQSSRYLVKRTGEKVFLECVQDMDHENMFWYRQDPGLGLRLIYFSYDVKMKEKGDIPEGYSVSREKKERFSLILESASTNQTSMYLCASRPTLDREDQPQHFGDGTRLSIL.

The CDR3 loop reads CASSASVTWTASYEQYF. For the CDR3, the DNA is TGTGCCAGCAGCGCTTCGGTTACCTGGACGGCGTCCTACGAGCAGTACTTC. This chain uses TRBV5-4 with TRBJ2-7; D remains ambiguous. This CDR3 contains 17 residues. CDR1 and CDR2 (germline): SGHNT, YYREEE (reference sequence). V was cut by 4 bases and J by 1 base, with 21 bases left in between.

CDR3 sequence reads: CASSVELLGEQYF. Written as DNA, the CDR3 is TGTGCCAGCAGCGTAGAGTTACTAGGCGAGCAGTACTTC. The chain combines TRBV9 with TRBJ2-7; D might be TRBD2 (5 bases). Germline V gives CDR1 SGDLS, CDR2 YYNGEE. The CDR3 spans 13 residues. V shed 0 bases and J shed 6 bases, with 10 bases lying between them. Filled out from reference TRBV9 and TRBJ2-7, the complete variable domain reads DSGVTQTPKHLITATGQRVTLRCSPRSGDLSVYWYQQSLDQGLQFLIQYYNGEERAKGNILERFSAQQFPDLHSELNLSSLELGDSALYFCASSVELLGEQYFGPGTRLTVT.

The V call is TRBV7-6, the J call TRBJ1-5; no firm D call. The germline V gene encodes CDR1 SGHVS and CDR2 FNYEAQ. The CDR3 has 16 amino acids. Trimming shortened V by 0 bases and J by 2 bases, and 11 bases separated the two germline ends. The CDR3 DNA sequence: TGTGCCAGCAGCTTAGCGAGTGGCGGTGGCAATCAGCCCCAGCATTTT. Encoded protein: CASSLASGGGNQPQHF.

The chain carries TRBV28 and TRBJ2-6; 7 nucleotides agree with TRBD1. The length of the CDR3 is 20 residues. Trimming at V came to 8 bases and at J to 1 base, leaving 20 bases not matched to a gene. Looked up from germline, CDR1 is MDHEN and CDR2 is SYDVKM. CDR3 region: CASGPQGGSPNLSGANVLTF. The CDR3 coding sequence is TGTGCCAGCGGTCCCCAAGGGGGCAGTCCAAATCTTTCTGGGGCCAACGTCCTGACTTTC.